Listed below are T cell receptor beta chains from one sample, sequenced in a study of tumor and adjacent non-tumor tissue in lung cancer. One entry per CDR3 protein results from TCRdb running MiXCR on the multiplex PCR reads. The sample has over 100,000 distinct CDR3 sequences, around 75% seen once. The sample consisted of lung tumor tissue. The source of these receptors is a woman in her sixties with non-small cell lung cancer. The CDR3 runs from the conserved cysteine through the conserved F or W. D genes are given only for firm matches. Clone sizes are given selectively: once, few, many, or a class where the clone is expanded.

v_call	d_call	clone_size	j_call	cdr3_aa	cdr3_nt
TRBV11-3	.	.	TRBJ1-1	CPRKLEASNTEAFF	TGTCCCCGCAAGCTGGAGGCCTCGAACACTGAAGCCTTCTTT
TRBV28	TRBD1	many	TRBJ1-1	CASRKGGYYTEAFF	TGTGCCAGCAGGAAAGGGGGCTACTACACTGAAGCTTTCTTT
TRBV9	TRBD1	.	TRBJ1-4	CASSLGQGGTEKLFF	TGTGCCAGCAGCCTTGGACAGGGGGGGACTGAAAAACTGTTTTTT
TRBV11-2	TRBD2	.	TRBJ2-3	CASSPKTSVNTQYF	TGTGCCAGCAGCCCGAAGACTAGCGTAAATACGCAGTATTTT
TRBV11-2	.	.	TRBJ2-7	CASNFPGQASYEQYF	TGTGCCAGCAACTTTCCGGGACAAGCTAGCTACGAGCAGTACTTC
TRBV6-1	TRBD1	once	TRBJ1-1	CVSRTDRGTKAFF	TGTGTCAGCCGAACCGACAGGGGAACTAAAGCTTTCTTT
TRBV20-1	TRBD1	.	TRBJ1-5	CSAREDRGEDQPQHF	TGCAGTGCTAGAGAAGACAGGGGAGAGGATCAGCCTCAGCATTTT
TRBV11-2	.	.	TRBJ1-6	CASSPRRLSPLHF	TGTGCCAGCAGCCCCCGACGGCTTTCACCCCTCCACTTT
TRBV20-1	TRBD2	.	TRBJ2-1	CSARIMASGKSSNEQFF	TGCAGTGCTAGAATTATGGCCAGCGGGAAGAGCAGCAATGAGCAGTTCTTC
TRBV12-3/TRBV12-4	TRBD1	.	TRBJ1-2	CASRLQGDCGYTF	TGTGCCAGCAGATTACAGGGGGATTGTGGCTACACCTTC
TRBV11-2	TRBD2	.	TRBJ2-5	CASSKRGVHETQYF	TGTGCCAGCAGCAAGCGGGGAGTGCATGAGACCCAGTACTTC
TRBV12-3/TRBV12-4	.	.	TRBJ2-7	CANSFYGEQSYEQYF	TGTGCCAACAGTTTTTACGGGGAGCAATCCTACGAGCAGTACTTC
TRBV28	TRBD1	many	TRBJ2-3	CASSFSTGGADTQYF	TGTGCCAGCAGTTTTTCCACAGGGGGTGCAGATACGCAGTATTTT
TRBV11-1	.	.	TRBJ2-1	CASSLALGGRGNELFF	TGCGCCAGCAGCTTAGCATTAGGCGGAAGAGGCAATGAGCTGTTCTTC
TRBV6-5	TRBD1	.	TRBJ1-1	CASSYSTGFDTEAFF	TGTGCCAGCAGTTACTCGACAGGGTTTGATACTGAAGCTTTCTTT
TRBV7-9	.	.	TRBJ2-2	CASSPILGTGELFF	TGTGCCAGCAGCCCAATCCTAGGAACCGGGGAGCTGTTTTTT
TRBV5-1	.	few	TRBJ1-5	CASSLDWGLQPQHF	TGCGCCAGCAGCTTGGACTGGGGGCTACAGCCCCAGCATTTT
TRBV6-2/TRBV6-3	.	.	TRBJ2-7	CASKIHALSYEQYF	TGTGCCAGCAAAATTCACGCCCTCTCCTACGAACAGTACTTC
TRBV11-3	TRBD1	.	TRBJ2-5	CASSSDGTGGLDTQYF	TGTGCCAGCAGCTCCGACGGGACAGGGGGCTTAGATACCCAATACTTC
TRBV7-8	TRBD2	few	TRBJ2-1	CASSASAGAYNEQFF	TGTGCCAGCAGCGCCTCGGCGGGAGCATACAATGAGCAGTTCTTC
TRBV29-1	TRBD1	.	TRBJ2-5	CSEGQGGETQYF	TGCAGCGAGGGACAGGGTGGGGAGACCCAGTACTTC
TRBV29-1	TRBD1	many	TRBJ2-6	CSVDNTGGTGANVLTF	TGCAGCGTGGATAACACAGGGGGCACTGGGGCCAACGTCCTGACTTTC
TRBV6-5	TRBD1	.	TRBJ2-7	CASSTLGFRTGGYEQYF	TGTGCCAGCAGCACCCTCGGGTTTAGGACAGGCGGCTACGAGCAATACTTC
TRBV11-3	.	.	TRBJ1-1	CASCLDSGRVTEAFF	TGTGCTAGCTGCTTAGATTCGGGGAGAGTCACTGAAGCTTTCTTT
TRBV20-1	.	many	TRBJ2-1	CSAVGSVSYNEQFF	TGCAGTGCTGTAGGTAGCGTCTCCTACAATGAGCAGTTCTTC
TRBV12-3/TRBV12-4	.	many	TRBJ2-5	CASTWGGHETQYF	TGTGCCAGCACCTGGGGGGGGCACGAGACCCAGTACTTC
TRBV20-1	TRBD2	.	TRBJ2-1	CSATPGTRVLGEQFF	TGCAGTGCCACCCCGGGGACTAGGGTGCTGGGTGAGCAGTTCTTC
TRBV6-1	TRBD1	.	TRBJ1-4	CASRVQDRGTTYEKLFF	TGTGCCAGCAGAGTCCAAGACAGGGGTACAACTTATGAAAAACTGTTTTTT
TRBV20-1	.	.	TRBJ2-2	CSVRVAGFITGVLFF	TGCAGTGTTAGAGTAGCCGGGTTTATCACCGGGGTGCTGTTTTTT
TRBV11-3	.	.	TRBJ2-7	CASSLRAGISYERYF	TGTGCCAGCAGCTTAAGGGCAGGGATCTCCTACGAGCGGTACTTC
TRBV20-1	TRBD2	few	TRBJ2-7	CSAGGGRRDKQYF	TGCAGTGCAGGCGGGGGGCGAAGGGACAAGCAGTACTTC
TRBV12-3/TRBV12-4	.	many	TRBJ1-5	CASSLGRVAPNQPQHF	TGTGCCAGCAGTTTGGGGCGTGTAGCCCCAAATCAGCCCCAGCATTTT
TRBV11-2	TRBD1	.	TRBJ2-1	CVSSLGTGVLSKFF	TGCGTTAGCAGCTTAGGGACAGGGGTCTTAAGTAAGTTCTTC
TRBV28	TRBD2	.	TRBJ2-1	CANSDRTRHNEQFF	TGTGCCAACAGTGACCGGACTAGACATAATGAGCAGTTCTTC
TRBV12-3/TRBV12-4	.	.	TRBJ1-1	CTSSLKGSNTEVFF	TGTACAAGCAGTTTAAAGGGTTCTAACACTGAAGTTTTCTTT
TRBV6-2/TRBV6-3	.	.	TRBJ2-1	CTSRGDLEQFF	TGTACCAGCAGAGGGGATCTTGAGCAGTTCTTC
TRBV5-4	.	.	TRBJ1-2	CASSLAQQGYGYSF	TGTGCCAGCAGCTTGGCCCAACAGGGTTATGGCTACAGCTTC
TRBV20-1	TRBD2	.	TRBJ2-3	CRGEAGAGYTQYF	TGCAGGGGGGAGGCGGGAGCCGGATATACGCAGTATTTT
TRBV11-2	.	once	TRBJ1-6	CASGLRPLNSPLHF	TGTGCCAGCGGCTTGAGACCTTTGAATTCACCCCTCCACTTT
TRBV11-2	TRBD1	once	TRBJ1-4	CASRLETGDYEKLFF	TGTGCCAGCAGGTTAGAGACAGGGGACTATGAAAAACTGTTTTTT
TRBV5-1	.	few	TRBJ2-2	CASSLTVDTGELFF	TGCGCCAGCAGCTTAACAGTGGACACCGGGGAGCTGTTTTTT
TRBV11-1	.	many	TRBJ1-5	CASAWGADQPQHF	TGTGCCAGCGCTTGGGGGGCCGATCAGCCCCAGCATTTT
TRBV11-1	.	many	TRBJ2-6	CASSPFRGGANVLTF	TGTGCCAGCAGCCCCTTCCGCGGGGGGGCCAACGTCCTGACTTTC
TRBV4-3	.	.	TRBJ2-7	CARGYYNSYEQYF	TGCGCCAGGGGCTATTACAACTCCTACGAGCAGTACTTT
TRBV6-1	.	.	TRBJ1-1	CPSRSWSQRNTEAFF	TGTCCCAGCAGGTCGTGGAGCCAGAGGAACACTGAAGCTTTCTTT
TRBV11-3	.	.	TRBJ1-4	CVSSLGSEKLFF	TGTGTCAGCAGCCTCGGGTCGGAAAAACTGTTTTTT
TRBV20-1	.	many	TRBJ1-1	CSAIGDTEAFF	TGCAGTGCTATTGGGGACACTGAAGCTTTCTTT
TRBV11-2	.	.	TRBJ2-7	CSTSLSTGKGVQYF	TGTTCCACCAGCTTAAGTACAGGGAAGGGCGTGCAGTACTTC
TRBV6-2/TRBV6-3	.	.	TRBJ1-1	CASSYEMGRPMNTEAFF	TGTGCCAGCAGTTACGAGATGGGCAGACCAATGAACACTGAAGCTTTCTTT
TRBV12-3/TRBV12-4	TRBD2	.	TRBJ2-2	CAGGGALTGELFF	TGTGCGGGCGGGGGGGCCTTAACCGGGGAGCTGTTTTTT
TRBV11-1	.	few	TRBJ2-7	CASSLALREQYF	TGTGCCAGCAGCTTAGCGTTAAGGGAGCAGTACTTC
TRBV29-1	.	.	TRBJ2-5	CSVGGRGLSKTQYF	TGCAGCGTTGGGGGTCGGGGTTTATCGAAGACCCAGTACTTC
TRBV7-2	.	.	TRBJ1-2	CASSLRSWGFTF	TGTGCCAGCAGCCTACGGTCTTGGGGCTTCACCTTC
TRBV11-3	.	.	TRBJ1-1	CVSSLIGPPGRMNTEAFF	TGTGTCAGTAGCTTAATTGGGCCGCCAGGACGGATGAACACTGAAGCTTTCTTT
TRBV11-2	.	.	TRBJ2-1	CASSFNGSYNEQFF	TGTGCCAGTAGCTTTAACGGTTCCTACAATGAGCAGTTCTTC
TRBV11-1	.	.	TRBJ1-1	CASSRLCGHEAFF	TGTGCCAGCAGCCGATTGTGCGGTCATGAAGCTTTCTTT
TRBV11-2	.	.	TRBJ2-2	CARSSPQGGRITGELFF	TGTGCTCGCAGCTCTCCCCAGGGGGGGCGGATCACCGGGGAGCTGTTTTTT
TRBV6-2/TRBV6-3	.	.	TRBJ2-1	CASRREAENNGQFF	TGTGCCAGCAGGCGCGAGGCGGAGAACAATGGGCAGTTCTTC
TRBV20-1	.	once	TRBJ1-2	CTTEGQRGYGYTF	TGCACTACTGAGGGTCAGAGAGGGTATGGCTACACCTTC
TRBV20-1	.	.	TRBJ2-3	CRLSPASVITDTQYF	TGCAGGCTAAGTCCTGCTAGCGTGATCACAGATACGCAGTATTTT